The T cell receptor beta chain under discussion was sequenced for a study of OX40 agonist ivuxolimab in advanced cancers. CDR1 and CDR2 (germline): MNHNS, SASEGT. With 8 bases removed from V and 2 bases from J, the gap between germline ends came to 16 bases. The CDR3 totals 14 residues. Produced via immunoSEQ multiplex PCR; TCRdb's table is partial and in-frame only. The sample includes about 68,000 clones, 70% to 85% of them seen just once. The sequences come from CD4+ or CD8+ T cells sorted from blood, collected in a trial of the OX40 agonist ivuxolimab. This TCR came from an adult with an advanced solid tumor such as melanoma, head and neck, liver or kidney cancer. The V and J genes are TRBV6-1 and TRBJ2-7; either TRBD1 or TRBD2 may fit D (5 bases each). CDR3: CASALGRATYEQYF. The CDR3 nucleotides are TGTGCCAGCGCTCTGGGACGCGCAACCTACGAGCAGTACTTC.